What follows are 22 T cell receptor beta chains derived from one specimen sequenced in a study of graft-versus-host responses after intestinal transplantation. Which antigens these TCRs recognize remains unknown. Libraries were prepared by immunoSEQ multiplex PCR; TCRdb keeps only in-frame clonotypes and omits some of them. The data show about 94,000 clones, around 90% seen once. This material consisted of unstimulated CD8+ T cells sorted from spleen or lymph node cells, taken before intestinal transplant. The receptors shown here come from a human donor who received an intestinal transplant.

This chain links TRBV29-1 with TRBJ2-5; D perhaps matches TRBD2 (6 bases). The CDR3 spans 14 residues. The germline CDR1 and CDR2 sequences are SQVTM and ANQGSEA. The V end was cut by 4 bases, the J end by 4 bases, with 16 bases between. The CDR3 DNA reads TGCAGCGTTGTTCCCGTCAGCGGGCCAGAGACCCAGTACTTC. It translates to CSVVPVSGPETQYF.

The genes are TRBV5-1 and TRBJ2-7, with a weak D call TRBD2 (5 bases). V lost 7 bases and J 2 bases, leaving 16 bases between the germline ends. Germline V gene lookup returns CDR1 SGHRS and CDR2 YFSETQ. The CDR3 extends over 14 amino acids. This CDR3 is CASAPRGETYEQYF. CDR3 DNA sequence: TGCGCCAGCGCGCCCCGGGGTGAGACCTACGAGCAGTACTTC.

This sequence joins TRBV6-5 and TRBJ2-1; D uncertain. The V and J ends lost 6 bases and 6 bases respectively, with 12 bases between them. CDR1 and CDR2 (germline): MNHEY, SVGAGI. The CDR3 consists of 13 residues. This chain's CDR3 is CASRSWAPNEQFF. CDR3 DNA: TGTGCCAGCAGAAGTTGGGCTCCCAATGAGCAGTTCTTC.

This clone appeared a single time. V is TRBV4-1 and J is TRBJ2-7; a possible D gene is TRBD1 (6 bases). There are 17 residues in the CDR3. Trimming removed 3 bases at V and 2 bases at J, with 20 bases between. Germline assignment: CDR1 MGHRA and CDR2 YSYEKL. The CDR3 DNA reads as TGCGCCAGCAGCCACCCAATCGGGCAGGGGAGAACCTACGAGCAGTACTTC. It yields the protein CASSHPIGQGRTYEQYF.

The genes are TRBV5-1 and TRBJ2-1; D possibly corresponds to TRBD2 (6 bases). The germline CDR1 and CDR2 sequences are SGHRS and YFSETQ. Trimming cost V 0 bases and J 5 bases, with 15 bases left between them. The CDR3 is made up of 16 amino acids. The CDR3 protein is CASSLDLTPGDNEQFF. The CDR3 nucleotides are TGCGCCAGCAGCTTGGATTTGACCCCGGGGGACAATGAGCAGTTCTTC.

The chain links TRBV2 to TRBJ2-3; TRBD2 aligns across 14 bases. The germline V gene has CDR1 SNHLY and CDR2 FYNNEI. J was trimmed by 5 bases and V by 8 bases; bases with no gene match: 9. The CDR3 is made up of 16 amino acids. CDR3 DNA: TGTGCCAGCCGGGGACTAGCGGGAGCTTCGGTAGATACGCAGTATTTT. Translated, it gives CASRGLAGASVDTQYF.

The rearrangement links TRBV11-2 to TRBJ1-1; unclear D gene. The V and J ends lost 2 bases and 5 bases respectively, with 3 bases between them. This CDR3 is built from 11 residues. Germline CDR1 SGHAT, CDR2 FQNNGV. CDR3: CASSLRTEAFF. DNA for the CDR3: TGTGCCAGCAGCTTACGGACTGAAGCTTTCTTT.

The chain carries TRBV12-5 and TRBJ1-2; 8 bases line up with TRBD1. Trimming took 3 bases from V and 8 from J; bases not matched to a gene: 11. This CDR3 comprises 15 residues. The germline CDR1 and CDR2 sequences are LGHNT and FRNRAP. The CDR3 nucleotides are TGTGCTAGTGGTTTACCTCGGGACAGGATCGAAGGCTACACCTTC. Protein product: CASGLPRDRIEGYTF.

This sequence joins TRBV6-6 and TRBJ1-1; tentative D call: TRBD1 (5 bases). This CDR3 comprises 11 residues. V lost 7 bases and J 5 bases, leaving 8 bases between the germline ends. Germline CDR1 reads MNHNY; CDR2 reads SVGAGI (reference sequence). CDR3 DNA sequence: TGTGCCAGCACCCAGGGAACTGAAGCTTTCTTT. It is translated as CASTQGTEAFF.

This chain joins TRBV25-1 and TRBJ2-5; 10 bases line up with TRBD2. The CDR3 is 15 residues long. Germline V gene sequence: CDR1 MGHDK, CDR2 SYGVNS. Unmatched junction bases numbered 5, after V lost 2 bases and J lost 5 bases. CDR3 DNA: TGTGCCAGCAGTGAAGGTGGACTAGCGGTCGAGACCCAGTACTTC. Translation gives CASSEGGLAVETQYF.

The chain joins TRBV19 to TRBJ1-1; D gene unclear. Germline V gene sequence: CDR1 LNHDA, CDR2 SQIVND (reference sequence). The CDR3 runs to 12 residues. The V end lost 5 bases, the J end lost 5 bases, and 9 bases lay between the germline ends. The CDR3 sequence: CASSSWRTEAFF. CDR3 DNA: TGTGCCAGTAGTTCGTGGCGGACTGAAGCTTTCTTT.

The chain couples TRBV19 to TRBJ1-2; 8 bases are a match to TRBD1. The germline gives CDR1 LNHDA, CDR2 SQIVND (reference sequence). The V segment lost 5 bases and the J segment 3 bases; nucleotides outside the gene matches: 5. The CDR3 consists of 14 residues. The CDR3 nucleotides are TGTGCCAGTAGTTCCGGACAGGGCGACTATGGCTACACCTTC. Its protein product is CASSSGQGDYGYTF.

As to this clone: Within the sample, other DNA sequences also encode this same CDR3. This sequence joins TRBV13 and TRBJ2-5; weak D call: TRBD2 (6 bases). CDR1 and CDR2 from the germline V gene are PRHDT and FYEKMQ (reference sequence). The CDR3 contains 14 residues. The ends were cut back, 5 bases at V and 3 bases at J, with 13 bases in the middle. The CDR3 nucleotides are TGTGCCAGCAGCCCCTACGGCGGGGAAGAGACCCAGTACTTC. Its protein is CASSPYGGEETQYF.

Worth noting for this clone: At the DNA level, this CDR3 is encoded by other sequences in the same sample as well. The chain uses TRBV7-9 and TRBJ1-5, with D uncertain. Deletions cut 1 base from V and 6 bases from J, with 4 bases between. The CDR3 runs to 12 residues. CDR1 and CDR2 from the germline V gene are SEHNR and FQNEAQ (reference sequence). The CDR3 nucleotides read TGTGCCAGCAGCTTAGGAGGTCAGCCCCAGCATTTT. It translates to CASSLGGQPQHF.

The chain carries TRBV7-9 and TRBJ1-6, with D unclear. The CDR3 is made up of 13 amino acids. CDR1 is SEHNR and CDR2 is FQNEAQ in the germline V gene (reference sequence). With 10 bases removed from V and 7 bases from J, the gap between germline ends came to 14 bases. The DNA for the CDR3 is TGTGCCACCTCGCCGGGTCCAAATTCACCCCTCCACTTT. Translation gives CATSPGPNSPLHF.

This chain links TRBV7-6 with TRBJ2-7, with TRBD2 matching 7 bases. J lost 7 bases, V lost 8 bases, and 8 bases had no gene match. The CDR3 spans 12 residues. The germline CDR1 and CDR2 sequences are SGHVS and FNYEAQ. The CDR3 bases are TGTGCCAGCGGCAGCGGGACGGGAGAGCAGTACTTC. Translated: CASGSGTGEQYF. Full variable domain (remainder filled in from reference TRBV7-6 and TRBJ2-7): GAGVSQSPRYKVTKRGQDVALRCDPISGHVSLYWYRQALGQGPEFLTYFNYEAQQDKSGLPNDRFSAERPEGSISTLTIQRTEQRDSAMYRCASGSGTGEQYFGPGTRLTVT.

The CDR3 here is CASSISASPLHF. In DNA, the CDR3 is TGTGCCAGTAGTATTAGTGCTTCACCCCTCCACTTT. The gene calls are TRBV19 and TRBJ1-6; D is undetermined. The CDR3 extends over 12 amino acids. Germline V gives CDR1 LNHDA, CDR2 SQIVND (reference sequence). With 3 bases removed from V and 9 bases from J, the gap between germline ends came to 6 bases.

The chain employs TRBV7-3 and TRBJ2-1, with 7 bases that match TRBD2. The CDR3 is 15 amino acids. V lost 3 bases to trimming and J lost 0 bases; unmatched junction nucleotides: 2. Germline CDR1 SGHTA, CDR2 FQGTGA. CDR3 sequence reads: CASSFGGGSYNEQFF. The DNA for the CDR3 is TGTGCCAGCAGCTTCGGCGGGGGCTCCTACAATGAGCAGTTCTTC.

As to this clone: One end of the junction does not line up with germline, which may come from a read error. CDR3 DNA: TGCAGCCTTGAGGGGGGCTCCTACGAGCAGTACTTC. Translating it yields CSLEGGSYEQYF. The chain joins TRBV29-1 to TRBJ2-7; D is possibly TRBD1 or TRBD2 (6 bases each). CDR3 length: 12 amino acids. CDR1 SQVTM and CDR2 ANQGSEA come from the germline V gene.

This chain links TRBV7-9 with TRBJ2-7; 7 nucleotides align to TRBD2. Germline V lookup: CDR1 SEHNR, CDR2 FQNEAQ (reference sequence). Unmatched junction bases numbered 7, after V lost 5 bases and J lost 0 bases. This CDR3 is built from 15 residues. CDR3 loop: CASSPLASSSYEQYF. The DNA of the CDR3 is TGTGCCAGCAGCCCACTAGCGTCAAGCTCCTACGAGCAGTACTTC.

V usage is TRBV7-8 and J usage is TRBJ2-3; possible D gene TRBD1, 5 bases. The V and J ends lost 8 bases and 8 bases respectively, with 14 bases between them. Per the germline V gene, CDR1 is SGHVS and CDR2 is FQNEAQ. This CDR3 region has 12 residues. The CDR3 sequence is CASSSNGATQYF. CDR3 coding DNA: TGTGCCAGCTCCTCCAATGGGGCTACGCAGTATTTT.

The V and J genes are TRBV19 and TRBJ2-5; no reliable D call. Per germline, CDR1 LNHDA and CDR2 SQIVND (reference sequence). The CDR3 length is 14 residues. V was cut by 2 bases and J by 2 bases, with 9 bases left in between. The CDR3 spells CASSIHHYQETQYF. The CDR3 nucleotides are TGTGCCAGTAGTATACACCACTATCAAGAGACCCAGTACTTC.